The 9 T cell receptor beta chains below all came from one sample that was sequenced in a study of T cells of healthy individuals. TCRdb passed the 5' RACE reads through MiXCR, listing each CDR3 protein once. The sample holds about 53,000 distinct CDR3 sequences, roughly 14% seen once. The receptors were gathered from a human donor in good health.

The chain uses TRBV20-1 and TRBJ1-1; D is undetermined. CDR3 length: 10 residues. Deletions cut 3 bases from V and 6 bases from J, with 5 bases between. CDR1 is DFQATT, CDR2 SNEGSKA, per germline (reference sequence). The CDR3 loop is CSASLAEAFF. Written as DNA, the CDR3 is TGCAGTGCTAGCCTAGCTGAAGCTTTCTTT.

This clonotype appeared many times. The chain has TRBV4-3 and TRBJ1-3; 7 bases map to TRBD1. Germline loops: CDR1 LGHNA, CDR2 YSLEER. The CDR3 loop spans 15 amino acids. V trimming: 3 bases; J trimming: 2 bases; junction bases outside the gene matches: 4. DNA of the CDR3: TGCGCCAGCAGCCAGGTCCAGGGGGCTGGAAACACCATATATTTT. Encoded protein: CASSQVQGAGNTIYF.

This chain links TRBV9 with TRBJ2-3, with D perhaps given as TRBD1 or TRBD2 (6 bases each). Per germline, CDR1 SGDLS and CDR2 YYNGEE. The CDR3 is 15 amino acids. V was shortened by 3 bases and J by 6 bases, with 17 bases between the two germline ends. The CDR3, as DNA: TGTGCCAGCAGCGAAGGGGGACTGCGTTCGGATACGCAGTATTTT. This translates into CASSEGGLRSDTQYF.

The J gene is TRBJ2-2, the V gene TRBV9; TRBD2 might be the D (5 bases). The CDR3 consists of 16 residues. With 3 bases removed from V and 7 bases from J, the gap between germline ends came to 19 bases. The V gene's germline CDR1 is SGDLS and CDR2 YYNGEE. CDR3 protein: CASSAGGNRGNGELFF. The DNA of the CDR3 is TGTGCCAGCAGCGCCGGTGGTAATAGAGGGAACGGGGAGCTGTTTTTT.

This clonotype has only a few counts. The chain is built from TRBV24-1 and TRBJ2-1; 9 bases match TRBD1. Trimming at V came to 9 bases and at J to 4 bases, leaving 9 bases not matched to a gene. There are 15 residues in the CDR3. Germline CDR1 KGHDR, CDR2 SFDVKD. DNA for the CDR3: TGTGCCACCGGCTCCAAGGGACAGGGATACAATGAGCAGTTCTTC. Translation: CATGSKGQGYNEQFF.

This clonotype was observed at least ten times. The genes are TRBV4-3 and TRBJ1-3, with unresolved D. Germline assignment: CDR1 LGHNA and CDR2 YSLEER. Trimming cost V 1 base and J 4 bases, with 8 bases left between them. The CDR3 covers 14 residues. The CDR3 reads CASSQAGVGNTIYF. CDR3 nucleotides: TGCGCCAGCAGCCAAGCTGGGGTCGGAAACACCATATATTTT.

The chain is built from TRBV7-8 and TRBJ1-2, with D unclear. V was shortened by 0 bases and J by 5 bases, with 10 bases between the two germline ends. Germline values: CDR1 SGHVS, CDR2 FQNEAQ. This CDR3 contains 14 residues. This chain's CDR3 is CASSLARQVYGYTF. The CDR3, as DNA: TGTGCCAGCAGCTTAGCGCGGCAGGTTTATGGCTACACCTTC.

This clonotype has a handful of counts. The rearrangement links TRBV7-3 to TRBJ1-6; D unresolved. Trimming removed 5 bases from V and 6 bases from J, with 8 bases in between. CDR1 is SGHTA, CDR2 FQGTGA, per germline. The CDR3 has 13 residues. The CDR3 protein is CASSPGINSPLHF. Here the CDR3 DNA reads TGTGCCAGCAGCCCTGGGATTAATTCACCCCTCCACTTT. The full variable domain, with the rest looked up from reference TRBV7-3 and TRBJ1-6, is GAGVSQTPSNKVTEKGKYVELRCDPISGHTALYWYRQSLGQGPEFLIYFQGTGAADDSGLPNDRFFAVRPEGSVSTLKIQRTERGDSAVYLCASSPGINSPLHFGNGTRLTVT.

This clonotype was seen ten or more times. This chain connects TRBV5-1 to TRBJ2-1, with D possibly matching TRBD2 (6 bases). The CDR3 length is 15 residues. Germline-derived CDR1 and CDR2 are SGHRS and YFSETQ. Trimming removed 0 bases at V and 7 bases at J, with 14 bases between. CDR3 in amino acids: CASSLGGERSNEQFF. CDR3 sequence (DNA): TGCGCCAGCAGCTTGGGGGGGGAACGGTCGAATGAGCAGTTCTTC. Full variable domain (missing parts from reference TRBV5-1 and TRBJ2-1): KAGVTQTPRYLIKTRGQQVTLSCSPISGHRSVSWYQQTPGQGLQFLFEYFSETQRNKGNFPGRFSGRQFSNSRSEMNVSTLELGDSALYLCASSLGGERSNEQFFGPGTRLTVL.